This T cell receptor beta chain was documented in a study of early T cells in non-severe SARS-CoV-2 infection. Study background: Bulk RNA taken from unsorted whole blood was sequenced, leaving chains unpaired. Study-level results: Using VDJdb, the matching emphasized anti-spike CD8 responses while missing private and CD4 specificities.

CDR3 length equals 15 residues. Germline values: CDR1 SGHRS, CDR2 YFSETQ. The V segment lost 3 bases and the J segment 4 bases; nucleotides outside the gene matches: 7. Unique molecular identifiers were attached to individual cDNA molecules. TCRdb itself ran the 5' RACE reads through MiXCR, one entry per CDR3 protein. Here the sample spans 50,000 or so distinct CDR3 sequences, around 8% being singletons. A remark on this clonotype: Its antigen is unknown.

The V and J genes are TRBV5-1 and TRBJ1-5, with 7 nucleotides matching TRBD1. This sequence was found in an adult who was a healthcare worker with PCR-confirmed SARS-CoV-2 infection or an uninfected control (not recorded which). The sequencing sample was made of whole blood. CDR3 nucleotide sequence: TGCGCCAGCAGCTGGGGGACAGAACCTAATCAGCCCCAGCATTTT. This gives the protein CASSWGTEPNQPQHF.